This T cell receptor (beta chain) was documented in a study of T-cell memory formation after mild COVID-19. TCRdb reanalysed the 5' RACE reads using MiXCR and keeps one entry per CDR3 protein. The profile shows about 16,000 distinct CDR3 sequences, around 25% of them singletons. With V trimmed by 6 bases and J by 2 bases, 9 bases remained unmatched. This CDR3 contains 15 residues. The germline CDR1 and CDR2 sequences are DFQATT and SNEGSKA (reference sequence). The sample consisted of PBMCs or a T cell subset sorted from them (not recorded which). The receptor was isolated from a man younger than 35 who had mild COVID-19 (a few samples of this study predate the infection). Cell type and time point are not known. The chain is built from TRBV20-1 and TRBJ2-3, with 9 bases identical to TRBD2. CDR3 bases: TGCAGTGCCCCCCGACTAGCGGTTTTCACAGATACGCAGTATTTT. Translating it yields CSAPRLAVFTDTQYF.